The 15 T cell receptor beta chains presented below share a single source sample, sequenced in a study of T cell changes during pregnancy in multiple sclerosis. Assay: immunoSEQ multiplex PCR; the TCRdb copy retains only in-frame clones and omits some. The sample has roughly 90,000 clones, approximately 95% seen once. The source material was peripheral blood, sampled in the first trimester of pregnancy. The receptors stem from a female donor with multiple sclerosis, enrolled in a pregnancy study.

The chain recombines TRBV6-6 with TRBJ1-2; no clear D gene. Germline lookup yields CDR1 MNHNY and CDR2 SVGAGI (reference sequence). Between the trimmed V and J ends, which lost 8 bases and 8 bases, there was a span of 18 bases. This CDR3 has 13 amino acids. CDR3 coding DNA: TGTGCCAGCCTCCAGGAGGGCATTAGGGGCTACACCTTC. It translates to CASLQEGIRGYTF.

The chain carries TRBV9 and TRBJ1-2; TRBD1 aligns across 10 bases. With 3 bases clipped from V and 8 bases from J, the junction kept 7 bases outside the gene matches. CDR3 length: 14 residues. CDR1 and CDR2 from the germline V gene are SGDLS and YYNGEE. The CDR3 DNA sequence: TGTGCCAGCAGCGACCGGGACAGGGGCCTCGGCTACACCTTC. Protein sequence: CASSDRDRGLGYTF.

The CDR3 here is CASSGGNTEAFF. Written as DNA, the CDR3 is TGTGCCAGCAGTGGAGGGAACACTGAAGCTTTCTTT. This chain connects TRBV6-6 to TRBJ1-1, with D hard to call. This CDR3 has 12 residues. Trimming stripped 5 bases from V and 1 base from J, with 5 bases between. CDR1 is MNHNY and CDR2 is SVGAGI in the germline V gene (reference sequence).

The V and J genes are TRBV7-2 and TRBJ1-3, with D unclear. V lost 8 bases and J lost 0, with 5 bases in between. CDR3 length: 12 amino acids. From germline, CDR1 is SGHTA and CDR2 FQGNSA. The CDR3 is CASLISGNTIYF. DNA of the CDR3: TGTGCCAGCTTAATCTCTGGAAACACCATATATTTT.

V and J are TRBV19 and TRBJ2-1, with D possibly matching TRBD2 (6 bases). V was clipped by 7 bases and J by 7 bases, with 17 bases between them. CDR1 and CDR2 (germline): LNHDA, SQIVND (reference sequence). The CDR3 has 14 residues. CDR3 in amino acids: CASTSEAGRNEQFF. CDR3 DNA sequence: TGTGCCAGTACGTCCGAGGCGGGGAGGAATGAGCAGTTCTTC.

The chain employs TRBV5-1 and TRBJ1-1; tentative D call: TRBD1 (6 bases). With 1 base removed from V and 7 bases from J, the gap between germline ends came to 11 bases. The CDR3 sequence is 13 residues long. Germline-derived CDR1 and CDR2 are SGHRS and YFSETQ. CDR3 nucleotides: TGCGCCAGCAGCTTGCGGGGGGCAAGTGAAGCTTTCTTT. Translating it yields CASSLRGASEAFF.

This chain connects TRBV14 to TRBJ2-7; D gene uncertain. The V gene's germline CDR1 is SGHDN and CDR2 FVKESK. The V end was cut by 1 base, the J end by 6 bases, with 7 bases between. There are 12 residues in the CDR3. In DNA form, the CDR3 reads TGTGCCAGCAGCCAAGTAGTGAGCGAGCAGTACTTC. It translates to CASSQVVSEQYF.

V and J are TRBV9 and TRBJ2-7; TRBD1 might be the D (6 bases). CDR3 length equals 13 residues. V lost 3 bases to trimming and J lost 3 bases, with 10 bases between them. Germline CDR1 SGDLS, CDR2 YYNGEE. The CDR3 loop is CASSEGRGYEQYF. CDR3 nucleotides: TGTGCCAGCAGCGAAGGCAGGGGCTACGAGCAGTACTTC.

The V call is TRBV29-1, the J call TRBJ1-2; 7 bases map to TRBD1. V gave up 4 bases and J gave up 8 bases; unmatched junction bases: 7. This CDR3 region has 12 residues. Germline V gives CDR1 SQVTM, CDR2 ANQGSEA. The CDR3 region has the DNA TGCAGCGTTGCAAGGGGGCAGGGGGGCTACACCTTC. Translating it yields CSVARGQGGYTF. The variable domain in full, completed from reference TRBV29-1 and TRBJ1-2, reads SAVISQKPSRDICQRGTSLTIQCQVDSQVTMMFWYRQQPGQSLTLIATANQGSEATYESGFVIDKFPISRPNLTFSTLTVSNMSPEDSSIYLCSVARGQGGYTFGSGTRLTVV.

The chain carries TRBV5-1 and TRBJ1-5; no definite D call. CDR1 is SGHRS, CDR2 YFSETQ, per germline. V lost 4 bases and J 5 bases, leaving 16 bases between the germline ends. The length of the CDR3 is 15 residues. Here the CDR3 DNA reads TGCGCCAGCAGCCCCCTGGGCGAGTGGGATCAGCCCCAGCATTTT. Translating gives CASSPLGEWDQPQHF.

This chain links TRBV18 with TRBJ2-7; a weak D match, TRBD2 (6 bases). There are 15 residues in the CDR3. V lost 2 bases, J lost 2 bases, and 13 bases lay in between. Germline assignment: CDR1 KGHSH and CDR2 LQKENI. The CDR3 protein is CASSPTRTGAYEQYF. The CDR3 DNA reads TGTGCCAGCTCACCAACAAGGACGGGAGCCTACGAGCAGTACTTC. Together with reference TRBV18 and TRBJ2-7, the CDR3 gives the full variable domain: NAGVMQNPRHLVRRRGQEARLRCSPMKGHSHVYWYRQLPEEGLKFMVYLQKENIIDESGMPKERFSAEFPKEGPSILRIQQVVRGDSAAYFCASSPTRTGAYEQYFGPGTRLTVT.

The V gene is TRBV19, the J gene TRBJ2-3; TRBD2 agrees at 9 bases. V gave up 10 bases and J gave up 5 bases; unmatched junction bases: 13. The germline V gene encodes CDR1 LNHDA and CDR2 SQIVND (reference sequence). The CDR3 runs to 15 residues. The DNA for the CDR3 is TGTGCCACTCTAAACAGCGGGGGGACGTTAGATACGCAGTATTTT. Protein sequence: CATLNSGGTLDTQYF.

The genes are TRBV5-6 and TRBJ1-1, with 9 bases identical to TRBD1. The CDR3 is 15 residues long. Unmatched junction bases numbered 8, after V lost 4 bases and J lost 4 bases. CDR1 SGHDT and CDR2 YYEEEE come from the germline V gene. In DNA form, the CDR3 reads TGTGCCAGCAGCATGACCGGGACAGGGAGCACTGAAGCTTTCTTT. Its translation: CASSMTGTGSTEAFF. Drawing the rest from reference TRBV5-6 and TRBJ1-1, the complete variable domain is DAGVTQSPTHLIKTRGQQVTLRCSPKSGHDTVSWYQQALGQGPQFIFQYYEEEERQRGNFPDRFSGHQFPNYSSELNVNALLLGDSALYLCASSMTGTGSTEAFFGQGTRLTVV.

The CDR3 nucleotides read TGTGCCAGCAACCGGCCGACCGGCGGGGAAGCTTTCTTT. Translated: CASNRPTGGEAFF. The gene calls are TRBV6-6 and TRBJ1-1, with D unresolved. CDR1 and CDR2 from the germline V gene are MNHNY and SVGAGI (reference sequence). Trimming removed 7 bases from V and 8 bases from J, with 17 bases in between. The CDR3 has 13 residues.

The V call is TRBV19, the J call TRBJ1-5; no clear D gene. CDR1 LNHDA and CDR2 SQIVND come from the germline V gene (reference sequence). The CDR3 is 16 residues long. Trimming removed 2 bases at V and 3 bases at J, with 14 bases between. The CDR3 DNA reads as TGTGCCAGTAGTATAAGTCAGTCCTTACCCAATCAGCCCCAGCATTTT. It specifies CASSISQSLPNQPQHF.